The 26 T cell receptor beta chains listed next were all sequenced from one sample in a study of CD8+CD57+ T cells in acquired aplastic anemia. Patients who underwent sequencing had shown CD8+CD57+ cell expansion by flow cytometry. According to the study, genomic DNA was the template for TCR beta VDJ and CDR3 profiling. TCRdb reanalysed the reads using MiXCR and keeps one entry per CDR3 protein. This table holds hundreds of thousands of distinct CDR3 sequences, less than 35% found once. Specimen: sorted CD4+, CD8+, or CD8+CD57+ T cells (not recorded which) from PBMCs. All receptors derive from a human donor with aplastic anemia.

The V and J genes are TRBV29-1 and TRBJ2-7, with D perhaps given as TRBD1 or TRBD2 (5 bases each). CDR3 length equals 15 residues. CDR1 is SQVTM, CDR2 ANQGSEA, per germline. The V end lost 4 bases, the J end lost 2 bases, and 18 bases lay between the germline ends. CDR3 nucleotides: TGCAGCGTTGTGGGGACGGCGTATACACCCTACGAGCAGTACTTC. Translating gives CSVVGTAYTPYEQYF.

This chain connects TRBV20-1 to TRBJ1-1, with D uncertain. CDR1 is DFQATT and CDR2 is SNEGSKA in the germline V gene (reference sequence). Deletions cut 0 bases from V and 5 bases from J, with 7 bases between. The CDR3 loop spans 12 amino acids. CDR3 region: CSARDQVTEAFF. CDR3 coding DNA: TGCAGTGCTAGAGACCAGGTTACTGAAGCTTTCTTT.

The chain links TRBV19 to TRBJ1-4; 9 nucleotides align to TRBD1. V gave up 5 bases and J gave up 4 bases; unmatched junction bases: 8. This CDR3 comprises 16 residues. Germline V CDR1 and CDR2: LNHDA, SQIVND (reference sequence). The CDR3 nucleotides read TGTGCCAGTAGTTCACTGACGGGACAGGGTAATGAAAAACTGTTTTTT. It yields the protein CASSSLTGQGNEKLFF.

The chain employs TRBV15 and TRBJ1-2, with 9 positions matching TRBD1. The CDR3 extends over 14 amino acids. The V gene's germline CDR1 is LNHNV and CDR2 YYDKDF (reference sequence). Losses at the gene ends were 5 bases for V and 3 bases for J; bases not matched to a gene: 4. The CDR3: CATSGRDRDYGYTF. The CDR3 DNA follows: TGTGCCACCAGCGGGAGGGACAGGGACTATGGCTACACCTTC.

The chain is built from TRBV20-1 and TRBJ2-1; TRBD2 aligns across 10 bases. The germline CDR1 and CDR2 sequences are DFQATT and SNEGSKA (reference sequence). CDR3 size: 16 residues. Trimming cost V 1 base and J 9 bases; bases outside gene matches: 12. CDR3 nucleotide sequence: TGCAGTGCTAGAGTGTCCAGCGGGAGGGCCTTCGGTGAGCAGTTCTTC. Encoded protein: CSARVSSGRAFGEQFF.

This chain joins TRBV29-1 and TRBJ1-2; 7 nucleotides line up with TRBD1. Germline V gives CDR1 SQVTM, CDR2 ANQGSEA. CDR3 length: 15 residues. The V and J ends lost 6 bases and 8 bases, in that order; junction bases with no gene match: 18. In DNA form, the CDR3 reads TGCAGCGTCATCGCCTCCGGACAGGAGGGGTGCGGCTACACCTTC. It is translated as CSVIASGQEGCGYTF. The whole variable domain, remainder taken from reference TRBV29-1 and TRBJ1-2, is SAVISQKPSRDICQRGTSLTIQCQVDSQVTMMFWYRQQPGQSLTLIATANQGSEATYESGFVIDKFPISRPNLTFSTLTVSNMSPEDSSIYLCSVIASGQEGCGYTFGSGTRLTVV.

The chain carries TRBV5-1 and TRBJ1-2; D unclear. The V end lost 2 bases, the J end lost 4 bases, and 15 bases lay between the germline ends. Germline V lookup: CDR1 SGHRS, CDR2 YFSETQ. The CDR3 runs to 15 residues. The CDR3 reads CASSLSGSWPYGYTF. The CDR3 DNA reads TGCGCCAGCAGCTTATCAGGATCATGGCCCTATGGCTACACCTTC. The whole variable domain, remainder taken from reference TRBV5-1 and TRBJ1-2, is KAGVTQTPRYLIKTRGQQVTLSCSPISGHRSVSWYQQTPGQGLQFLFEYFSETQRNKGNFPGRFSGRQFSNSRSEMNVSTLELGDSALYLCASSLSGSWPYGYTFGSGTRLTVV.

This clonotype was picked up a small number of times. The V call is TRBV27, the J call TRBJ1-2, with no clear D. Trimming left V 7 bases short and J 7 bases short, with 10 bases between. Germline CDR1 reads MNHEY; CDR2 reads SMNVEV (reference sequence). The CDR3 spans 11 residues. For the CDR3, the DNA is TGTGCCAGCACTCCTACGTCTGGCTACACCTTC. Translation gives CASTPTSGYTF.

The chain employs TRBV7-6 and TRBJ2-1, with a weak D call TRBD2 (6 bases). Trimming left V 1 base short and J 5 bases short, with 12 bases between. This CDR3 is 15 amino acids long. CDR1 and CDR2 (germline): SGHVS, FNYEAQ. The CDR3 DNA is TGTGCCAGCAGCTTAGGGTTGGGAGGCCACAATGAGCAGTTCTTC. Residues: CASSLGLGGHNEQFF. The variable domain in full, completed from reference TRBV7-6 and TRBJ2-1, reads GAGVSQSPRYKVTKRGQDVALRCDPISGHVSLYWYRQALGQGPEFLTYFNYEAQQDKSGLPNDRFSAERPEGSISTLTIQRTEQRDSAMYRCASSLGLGGHNEQFFGPGTRLTVL.

In regard to this clonotype: The germline gene is not matched at one end of the junction; a read error may be the cause. The chain combines TRBV19 with TRBJ2-3; no clear D gene. In germline, CDR1 is LNHDA, CDR2 SQIVND (reference sequence). The CDR3 spans 12 residues. CDR3 sequence reads: CVSSISTDTQYF. The CDR3 DNA reads as TGTGTCAGTAGTATCAGCACAGATACGCAGTATTTT.

The CDR3: CASSFTVAAPSTDTQYF. CDR3 DNA sequence: TGTGCCAGCAGCTTTACCGTGGCCGCCCCTAGCACAGATACGCAGTATTTT. The rearrangement joins TRBV11-2 to TRBJ2-3; D not resolved. Germline V CDR1 and CDR2: SGHAT, FQNNGV. V dropped 3 bases and J dropped 0 bases, with 16 bases sitting between them. The CDR3 is made up of 17 amino acids.

Turning to this clonotype: This sequence may be a read error, since a much larger clone differs from it by one base. The chain joins TRBV5-5 to TRBJ1-2; TRBD1 might be the D (6 bases). Trimming cost V 1 base and J 3 bases, with 13 bases left between them. CDR3 length: 15 residues. CDR1 SGHKS and CDR2 YYEKEE come from the germline V gene (reference sequence). The DNA of the CDR3 is TGTGCCAGCAGCTTGTTCCCAGGGGCTGACTATGGCTACACCTTC. Protein product: CASSLFPGADYGYTF.

This clonotype came up many times. Written as DNA, the CDR3 is TGCAGTGCCACCACCGGGCGCTATGGCTACACCTTC. Its translation is CSATTGRYGYTF. The chain employs TRBV20-1 and TRBJ1-2; D uncertain. The CDR3 runs 12 residues. V shed 6 bases and J shed 4 bases, with 12 bases lying between them. Germline values: CDR1 DFQATT, CDR2 SNEGSKA (reference sequence).

In this sample, this clonotype turned up many times. The rearrangement uses TRBV11-1 and TRBJ2-1; no firm D call. Germline CDR1 SGHAT, CDR2 FQDESV (reference sequence). Trimming took 5 bases from V and 6 from J, leaving 14 bases between them. The CDR3 is made up of 14 amino acids. Written as DNA, the CDR3 is TGTGCCAGCAGCGACACCAAGAAGGGCAATGAGCAGTTCTTC. As protein: CASSDTKKGNEQFF.

This chain joins TRBV7-9 and TRBJ1-4; D remains ambiguous. This CDR3 has 15 residues. The germline CDR1 and CDR2 sequences are SEHNR and FQNEAQ (reference sequence). Trimming removed 5 bases at V and 2 bases at J, with 12 bases between. CDR3: CASSSRSNTNEKLFF. In DNA form, the CDR3 reads TGTGCCAGCAGCAGTAGGTCCAACACTAATGAAAAACTGTTTTTT.

This chain connects TRBV15 to TRBJ2-3, with a weak D call TRBD2 (6 bases). From germline, CDR1 is LNHNV and CDR2 YYDKDF (reference sequence). CDR3 length equals 10 residues. The V gene lost 11 bases and the J gene lost 3 bases, with 6 bases spanning the gap. CDR3 region: CAAGTDTQYF. DNA of the CDR3: TGTGCCGCGGGGACAGATACGCAGTATTTT.

Comment on this clonotype: It may be a read error: a sequence one base away is much more abundant. The V call is TRBV20-1, the J call TRBJ2-7; no reliable D call. In germline, CDR1 is DFQATT, CDR2 SNEGSKA (reference sequence). The V gene lost 7 bases and the J gene lost 7 bases, with 17 bases spanning the gap. The CDR3 covers 12 residues. The CDR3 protein is CSGRDETWEQYF. DNA for the CDR3: TGCAGTGGCAGAGACGAGACCTGGGAGCAGTACTTC.

This clonotype was detected only a few times. The chain links TRBV11-2 to TRBJ2-7; maybe TRBD2 (6 bases). Trimming took off 0 bases at V and 5 bases at J, with 8 bases between the two ends. Germline V gives CDR1 SGHAT, CDR2 FQNNGV. This CDR3 spans 13 amino acids. The CDR3 region has the DNA TGTGCCAGCAGCTTAGATCGGAGGGACGAGCAGTACTTC. It is translated as CASSLDRRDEQYF.

Here the CDR3 DNA reads TGTGCCAGCAGGGCAGCCGGGACTAGCGGGAGGAATGAGCAGTTCTTC. Translating gives CASRAAGTSGRNEQFF. This chain links TRBV11-2 with TRBJ2-1, with 15 bases identical to TRBD2. The trim removed 6 bases at V and 7 bases at J, leaving 7 bases unmatched. Germline V gene sequence: CDR1 SGHAT, CDR2 FQNNGV. CDR3 length: 16 residues.

This clonotype came up a few times. This rearrangement joins TRBV6-2 or TRBV6-3 to TRBJ2-5; D not certain. This CDR3 contains 12 residues. CDR1 and CDR2 from the germline V gene are MNHEY and SVGEGT. Trimming removed 3 bases at V and 4 bases at J, with 6 bases between. CDR3 loop: CASSYKVETQYF. CDR3 DNA: TGTGCCAGCAGTTATAAGGTAGAGACCCAGTACTTC.

The chain is built from TRBV2 and TRBJ2-1; 11 bases align to TRBD2. CDR3 length: 15 amino acids. Trimming cost V 3 bases and J 6 bases; bases outside gene matches: 4. Looked up from germline, CDR1 is SNHLY and CDR2 is FYNNEI. CDR3 loop: CASSEVLAGGNEQFF. CDR3 DNA sequence: TGTGCCAGCAGTGAGGTGCTAGCGGGAGGCAATGAGCAGTTCTTC.

The chain uses TRBV10-3 and TRBJ2-1, with a weak D call TRBD2 (6 bases). V shed 3 bases and J shed 0 bases, with 15 bases lying between them. The CDR3 is 17 amino acids. Germline V gene data show CDR1 as ENHRY and CDR2 as SYGVKD. The CDR3 DNA reads TGTGCCATCAGTGAATCAAAAACCGGGAGCTCCTACAATGAGCAGTTCTTC. Its translation is CAISESKTGSSYNEQFF.

In its sample, this clonotype was seen many times. The chain employs TRBV5-5 and TRBJ2-3; D might be TRBD2 (6 bases). CDR3 length: 14 amino acids. The V and J ends lost 0 bases and 5 bases respectively, with 10 bases between them. CDR1 SGHKS and CDR2 YYEKEE come from the germline V gene (reference sequence). The CDR3 protein is CASSLGGTGDTQYF. As DNA, the CDR3 is TGTGCCAGCAGCTTGGGCGGGACGGGAGATACGCAGTATTTT.

This clonotype was observed many times. V usage is TRBV10-1 and J usage is TRBJ2-3, with TRBD2 identical over 10 bases. V lost 0 bases and J lost 5; bases outside the gene matches: 5. The CDR3 has 16 amino acids. Germline V lookup: CDR1 WNHNN, CDR2 SYGVQD (reference sequence). The CDR3 loop reads CASSESLAGVGDTQYF. CDR3 DNA: TGCGCCAGCAGTGAGTCGCTAGCGGGAGTGGGAGATACGCAGTATTTT.

In its sample, this clonotype was seen many times. The chain carries TRBV2 and TRBJ1-2; D gene unclear. In germline, CDR1 is SNHLY, CDR2 FYNNEI. V was cut by 2 bases and J by 0 bases, with 16 bases left in between. The CDR3 length is 17 residues. As DNA, the CDR3 is TGTGCCAGCAGTGAACGCTTGACATCGACTACTAACTATGGCTACACCTTC. Residues: CASSERLTSTTNYGYTF.

The chain carries TRBV24-1 and TRBJ2-6; TRBD1 is a possible D gene (6 bases). The germline V gene encodes CDR1 KGHDR and CDR2 SFDVKD. The CDR3 is made up of 16 amino acids. V lost 2 bases and J lost 4, with 11 bases in between. The CDR3 nucleotides are TGTGCCACCAGTGATTCGTCAGGGGCCGGGGCCAACGTCCTGACTTTC. Its translation is CATSDSSGAGANVLTF.